These 3 T cell receptor beta chains originate from one sample sequenced in a study of blood T cell repertoires in COVID-19. Libraries were prepared by immunoSEQ multiplex PCR; TCRdb keeps only in-frame clonotypes and omits some of them. The repertoire holds around 290,000 clones, about nine tenths seen once, with about 2.2% in the top ten. The source material was peripheral blood. These receptor sequences come from a woman in her 30s with COVID-19, enrolled during active disease.

A few counts support this clone. This chain links TRBV13 with TRBJ1-1, with D perhaps matching TRBD1 (5 bases). The germline V and J ends were trimmed by 5 bases and 11 bases, with 15 bases remaining between them. Germline V gene data show CDR1 as PRHDT and CDR2 as FYEKMQ (reference sequence). There are 12 residues in the CDR3. CDR3 amino acids: CASSLPGERAFF. DNA for the CDR3: TGTGCCAGCAGCCTTCCGGGGGAGAGGGCTTTCTTT.

DNA of the CDR3: TGCGCCAGCAGTGGGGGGGGGAATGAGCAGTTCTTC. Translated: CASSGGGNEQFF. V and J are TRBV10-1 and TRBJ2-1, with 7 bases identical to TRBD2. This CDR3 comprises 12 residues. The ends lost 4 bases at V and 7 bases at J; junction bases unmatched: 1. The germline V gene has CDR1 WNHNN and CDR2 SYGVQD (reference sequence).

The V call is TRBV18, the J call TRBJ2-2, with TRBD1 matching over 10 bases. Germline values: CDR1 KGHSH, CDR2 LQKENI. The V gene end was trimmed by 2 bases and the J gene end by 5 bases; junction bases not matched to a gene: 5. The CDR3 totals 16 residues. CDR3 coding DNA: TGTGCCAGCTCACCAGAGGACAGGGGGTTTACCGGGGAGCTGTTTTTT. Its translation is CASSPEDRGFTGELFF. Using reference TRBV18 and TRBJ2-2 for the parts outside the CDR3, the full variable domain is NAGVMQNPRHLVRRRGQEARLRCSPMKGHSHVYWYRQLPEEGLKFMVYLQKENIIDESGMPKERFSAEFPKEGPSILRIQQVVRGDSAAYFCASSPEDRGFTGELFFGEGSRLTVL.